What follows describes a single T cell receptor beta chain. The source of the sample is a study of T cell responses to AZD1222 COVID-19 vaccine. Clones were read by immunoSEQ multiplex PCR, and TCRdb kept only the in-frame ones, dropping some. Of about 120,000 clones in the sample, approximately 88% were seen once. There are 17 residues in the CDR3. Germline CDR1 is SGDLS and CDR2 is YYNGEE. V was trimmed by 4 bases and J by 0 bases, leaving 16 bases between them. This receptor was identified in an adult in good health. J is TRBJ2-2 and V is TRBV9; D might be TRBD2 (6 bases). Sequences were derived from peripheral blood, sampled on day 0 of AZD1222 vaccination. The CDR3 sequence is CASSFSTGTSNTGELFF. The CDR3, as DNA: TGTGCCAGCAGCTTCTCGACCGGGACTTCGAACACCGGGGAGCTGTTTTTT.